These 4 T cell receptor beta chains originate from one sample sequenced in a study of tissue T cells after allogeneic stem cell transplantation. Clones were read by immunoSEQ multiplex PCR, and TCRdb kept only the in-frame ones, dropping some. The data show under 30,000 clones, less than 75% seen once. The sequencing used tissue from the ileum, collected at autopsy. Receptor source: a female donor older than 55 with lung cancer.

The V gene is TRBV30, the J gene TRBJ1-1, with no clear D. Germline V gives CDR1 GTSNPN, CDR2 SVGIG (reference sequence). This CDR3 spans 11 amino acids. The V end was cut by 1 base, the J end by 8 bases, with 8 bases between. CDR3 DNA sequence: TGTGCCTGGAGTGCGGACCAAGAAGCTTTCTTT. Its protein product is CAWSADQEAFF.

The chain couples TRBV18 to TRBJ2-7; D gene uncertain. Germline CDR1 reads KGHSH; CDR2 reads LQKENI. With 3 bases removed from V and 2 bases from J, the gap between germline ends came to 5 bases. CDR3 length: 12 amino acids. The CDR3 is CASSPRTYEQYF. Here the CDR3 DNA reads TGTGCCAGCTCACCTCGAACCTACGAGCAGTACTTC.

In DNA, the CDR3 is TGTGCCAGCAGCTTGGGGGGACAAGTGGAGACCCAGTACTTC. It translates to CASSLGGQVETQYF. This sequence joins TRBV5-6 and TRBJ2-5; D is possibly TRBD1 (6 bases). This CDR3 contains 14 residues. V was trimmed by 0 bases and J by 5 bases, leaving 11 bases between them. Germline CDR1 SGHDT, CDR2 YYEEEE.

This clone was seen just once. The rearrangement links TRBV30 to TRBJ1-6; no clear D. Trimming cost V 5 bases and J 0 bases, with 14 bases left between them. Germline values: CDR1 GTSNPN, CDR2 SVGIG (reference sequence). The CDR3 is 16 amino acids. The CDR3 nucleotides are TGTGCCTGGGGCGGAGAGAAGAACTCCTATAATTCACCCCTCCACTTT. Translated, it gives CAWGGEKNSYNSPLHF.